This T cell receptor (beta chain) was observed in a study of brain T cells in children with intractable seizures (dated by TCRdb to the early 2020s). Broadly, across the study: As a first screen for immune gene transcripts, resected brain tissue from about 58 pediatric epilepsy surgery cases was run on a NanoString immunology panel. Among the roughly twelve selected surgery cases, eight also had pre-surgery blood sequenced, leaving four with brain tissue only. Broad study findings and their caveats: Viral specificity was inferred solely from CDR3 sequence similarity, and the HCMV serostatus of the patients was not known. Because sequencing depth differed between pre- and post-surgery blood, the absence of clones from the pre-surgery sample may reflect undersampling.

The immunoSEQ assay was used to generate TCR beta chain sequences from genomic DNA. In the original analysis: CDR3 sequences not starting with the conserved framework cysteine at position 104 were manually removed. Clonality was calculated as one minus the normalized Shannon's Diversity Index, with values ranging from 0 (maximal diversity) to 1 (oligoclonal). To check whether a given CDR3 had different frequencies in two samples, for example brain versus blood, chi-squared comparison-of-proportions tests were used. Public clonotypes were found through immuneACCESS searches, while the VDJdb browser was used to judge similarity to known antiviral clonotypes. This is the immuneACCESS table as TCRdb keeps it, with only in-frame sequences that have V and J called. A part of the clones is gone; compared with another copy, unresolved V genes explain less than half, and the rest is unexplained. V and J calls plus clone size are reproduced from that table; the DNA served to infer D and trimming. Recorded for this sample are 95,000 to 120,000 clones; approximately 94% of them occurred a single time. The top ten clones comprise about 4% of the sample.

From cysteine to phenylalanine, the CDR3 is 15 amino acids long. Only CDR3 DNA remains: 45 bases, in frame from the first base. As encoded in the germline V gene, CDR1 is LGHNA while CDR2 is YNFKEQ. V lost 0 bases and J lost 1 base; the stretch between them is 9 bases long. In the case of this clone: The specificity of this receptor is unknown. Base qualities are not recorded, but no much larger clone differs from it by a single base.

Explained via the paper, the time point label denotes: resected brain tissue, or blood drawn just prior to surgery. The surgery cases showing the highest brain T cell transcript signatures were chosen for TCR beta chain sequencing of brain tissue and, when available, of blood. Patients had been treated with at least one anti-epileptic drug before surgery. The TCR-sequenced patients were children whose drug-resistant epilepsy was caused by tuberous sclerosis complex, focal cortical dysplasia, Rasmussen encephalitis or hemimegalencephaly. The blood samples were collected right before the epilepsy surgery. Bulk genomic DNA was extracted from unsorted brain tissue and whole blood with the Monarch genomic DNA purification kit.

The chain is made from TRBV4-2 and TRBJ1-1; TRBD1 is a possible D gene, resting on 6 matching bases. The sample here was peripheral blood, taken at surgery. The TCR comes from a boy under two years old with hemimegalencephaly and intractable seizures. The DNA sequence follows: TGTGCCAGCAGCCAAGAAATCAGGGGGAACACTGAAGCTTTCTTT. It is translated as CASSQEIRGNTEAFF.